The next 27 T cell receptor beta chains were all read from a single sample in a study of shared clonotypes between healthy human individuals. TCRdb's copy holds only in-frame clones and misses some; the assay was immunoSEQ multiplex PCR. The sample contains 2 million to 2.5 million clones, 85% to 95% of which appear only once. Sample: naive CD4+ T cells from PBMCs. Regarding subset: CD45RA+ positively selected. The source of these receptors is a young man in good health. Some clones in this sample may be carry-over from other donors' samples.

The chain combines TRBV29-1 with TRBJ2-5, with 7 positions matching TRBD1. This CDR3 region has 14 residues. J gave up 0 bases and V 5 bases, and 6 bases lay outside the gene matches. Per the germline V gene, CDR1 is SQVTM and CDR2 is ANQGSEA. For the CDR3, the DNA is TGCAGCGTTCAGGGGGTTGGGAACCAAGAGACCCAGTACTTC. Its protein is CSVQGVGNQETQYF.

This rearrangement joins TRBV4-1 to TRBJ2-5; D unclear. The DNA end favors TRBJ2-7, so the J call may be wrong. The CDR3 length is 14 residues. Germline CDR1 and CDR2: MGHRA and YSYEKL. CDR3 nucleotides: TGCGCCAGCAGCCAAGATGAATTGGTGTACGAGCAGTACTTC. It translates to CASSQDELVYEQYF.

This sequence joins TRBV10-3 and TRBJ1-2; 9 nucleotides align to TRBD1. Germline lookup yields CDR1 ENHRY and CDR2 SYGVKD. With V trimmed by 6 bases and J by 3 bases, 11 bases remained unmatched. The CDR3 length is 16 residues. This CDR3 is CAIRLMGQGDDYGYTF. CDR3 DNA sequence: TGTGCCATCAGACTTATGGGACAGGGAGACGACTATGGCTACACCTTC.

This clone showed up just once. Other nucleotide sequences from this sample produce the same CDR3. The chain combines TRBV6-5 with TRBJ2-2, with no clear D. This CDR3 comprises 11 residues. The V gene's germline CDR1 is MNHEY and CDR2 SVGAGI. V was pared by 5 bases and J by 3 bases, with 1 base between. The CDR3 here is CASSHTGELFF. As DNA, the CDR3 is TGTGCCAGCAGTCACACCGGGGAGCTGTTTTTT.

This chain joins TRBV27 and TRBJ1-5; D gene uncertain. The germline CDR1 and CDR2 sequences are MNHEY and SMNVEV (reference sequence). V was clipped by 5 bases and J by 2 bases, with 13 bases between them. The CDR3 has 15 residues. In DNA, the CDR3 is TGTGCCAGCAGTCACCGACACGGGGGCAATCAGCCCCAGCATTTT. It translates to CASSHRHGGNQPQHF.

This CDR3 is CASSLAGRGGNEQFF. CDR3 in DNA: TGTGCCAGCAGCTTAGCGGGGAGAGGGGGCAATGAGCAGTTCTTC. The rearrangement joins TRBV7-2 to TRBJ2-1; D might be TRBD1 (6 bases). V was cut by 0 bases and J by 6 bases, with 12 bases left in between. Germline values: CDR1 SGHTA, CDR2 FQGNSA. The CDR3 is 15 amino acids.

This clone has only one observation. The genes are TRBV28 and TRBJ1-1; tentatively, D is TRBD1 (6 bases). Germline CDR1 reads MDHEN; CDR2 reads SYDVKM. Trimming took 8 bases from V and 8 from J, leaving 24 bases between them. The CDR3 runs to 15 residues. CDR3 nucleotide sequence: TGTGCCAGCGAAACCTCGAGGGGGAGCAGTGGAGAAGCTTTCTTT. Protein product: CASETSRGSSGEAFF.

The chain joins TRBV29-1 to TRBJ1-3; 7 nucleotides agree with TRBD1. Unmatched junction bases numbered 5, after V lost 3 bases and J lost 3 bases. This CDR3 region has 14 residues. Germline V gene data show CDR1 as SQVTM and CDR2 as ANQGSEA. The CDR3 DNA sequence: TGCAGCGTTGATAAAGGGGGCTTTGGAAACACCATATATTTT. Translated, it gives CSVDKGGFGNTIYF.

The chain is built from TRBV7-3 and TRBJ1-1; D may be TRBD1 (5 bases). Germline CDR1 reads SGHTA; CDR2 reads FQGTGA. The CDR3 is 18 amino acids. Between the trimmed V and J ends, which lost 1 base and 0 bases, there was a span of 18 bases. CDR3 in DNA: TGTGCCAGCAGCTTAAAAGCTGGGGCCCCAACCATGAACACTGAAGCTTTCTTT. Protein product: CASSLKAGAPTMNTEAFF. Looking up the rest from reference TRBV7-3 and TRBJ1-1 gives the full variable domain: GAGVSQTPSNKVTEKGKYVELRCDPISGHTALYWYRQSLGQGPEFLIYFQGTGAADDSGLPNDRFFAVRPEGSVSTLKIQRTERGDSAVYLCASSLKAGAPTMNTEAFFGQGTRLTVV.

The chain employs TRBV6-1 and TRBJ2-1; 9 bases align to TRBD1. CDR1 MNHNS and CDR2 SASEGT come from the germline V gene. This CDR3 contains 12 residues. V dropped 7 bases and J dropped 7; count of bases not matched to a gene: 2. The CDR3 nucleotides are TGTGCCAGCAAAGGGACAGGGAATGAGCAGTTCTTC. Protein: CASKGTGNEQFF.

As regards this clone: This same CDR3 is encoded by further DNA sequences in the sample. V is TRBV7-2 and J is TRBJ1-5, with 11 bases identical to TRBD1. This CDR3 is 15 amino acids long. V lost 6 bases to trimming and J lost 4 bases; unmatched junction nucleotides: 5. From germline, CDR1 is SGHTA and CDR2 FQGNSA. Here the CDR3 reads CASSPGTGGNQPQHF. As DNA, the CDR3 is TGTGCCAGCAGTCCCGGGACAGGGGGAAATCAGCCCCAGCATTTT.

CDR3 loop: CASRPGTGNNYGYTF. The CDR3 nucleotides are TGTGCCAGCAGACCTGGGACAGGGAACAACTATGGCTACACCTTC. V and J are TRBV28 and TRBJ1-2; the match to TRBD1 covers 9 bases. Trimming cost V 6 bases and J 2 bases; bases outside gene matches: 7. Germline lookup yields CDR1 MDHEN and CDR2 SYDVKM. This CDR3 comprises 15 residues.

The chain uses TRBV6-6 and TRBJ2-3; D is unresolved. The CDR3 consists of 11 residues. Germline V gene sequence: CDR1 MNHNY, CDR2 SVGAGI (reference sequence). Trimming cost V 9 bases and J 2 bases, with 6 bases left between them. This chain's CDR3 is CASGFTDTQYF. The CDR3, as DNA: TGTGCCAGTGGGTTCACAGATACGCAGTATTTT.

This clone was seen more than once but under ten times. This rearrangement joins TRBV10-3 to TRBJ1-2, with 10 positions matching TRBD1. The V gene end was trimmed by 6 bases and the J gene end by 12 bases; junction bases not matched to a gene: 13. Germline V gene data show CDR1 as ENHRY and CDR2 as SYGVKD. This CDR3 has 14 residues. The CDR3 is CAISLLRTGGEHTF. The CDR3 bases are TGTGCCATCAGCCTGCTCAGGACAGGGGGGGAACACACCTTC.

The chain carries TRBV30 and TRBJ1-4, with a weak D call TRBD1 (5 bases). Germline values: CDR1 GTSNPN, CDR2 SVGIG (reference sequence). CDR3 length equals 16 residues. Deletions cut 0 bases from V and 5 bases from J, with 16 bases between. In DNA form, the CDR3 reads TGTGCCTGGAGTGTAGGTCTAGACAGTGGAAATGAAAAACTGTTTTTT. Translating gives CAWSVGLDSGNEKLFF.

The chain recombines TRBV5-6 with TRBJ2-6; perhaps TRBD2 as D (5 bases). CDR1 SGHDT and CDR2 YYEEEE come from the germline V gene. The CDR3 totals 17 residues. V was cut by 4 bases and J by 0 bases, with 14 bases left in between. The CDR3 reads CASSRVEGSSGANVLTF. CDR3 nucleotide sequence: TGTGCCAGCAGCCGAGTAGAGGGTTCCTCTGGGGCCAACGTCCTGACTTTC.

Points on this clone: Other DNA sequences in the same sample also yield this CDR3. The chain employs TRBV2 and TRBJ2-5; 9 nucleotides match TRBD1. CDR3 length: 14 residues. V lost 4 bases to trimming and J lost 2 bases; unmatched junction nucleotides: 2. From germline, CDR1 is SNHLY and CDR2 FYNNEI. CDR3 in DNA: TGTGCCAGCAGTGCCGGGACAGGGCAAGAGACCCAGTACTTC. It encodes CASSAGTGQETQYF. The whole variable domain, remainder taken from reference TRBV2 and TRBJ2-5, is EPEVTQTPSHQVTQMGQEVILRCVPISNHLYFYWYRQILGQKVEFLVSFYNNEISEKSEIFDDQFSVERPDGSNFTLKIRSTKLEDSAMYFCASSAGTGQETQYFGPGTRLLVL.

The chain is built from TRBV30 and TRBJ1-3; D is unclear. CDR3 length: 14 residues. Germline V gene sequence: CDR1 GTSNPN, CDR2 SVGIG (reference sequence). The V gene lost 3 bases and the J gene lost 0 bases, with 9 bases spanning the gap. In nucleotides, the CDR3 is TGTGCCTGGAGGAGAGGTCTCTCTGGAAACACCATATATTTT. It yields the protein CAWRRGLSGNTIYF.

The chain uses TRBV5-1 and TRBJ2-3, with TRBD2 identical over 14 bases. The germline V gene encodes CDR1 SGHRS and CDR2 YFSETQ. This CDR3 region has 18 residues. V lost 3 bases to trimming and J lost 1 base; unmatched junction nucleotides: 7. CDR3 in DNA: TGCGCCAGCAGCTCGCGACTAGCGGGAGGGCCCCGCACAGATACGCAGTATTTT. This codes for CASSSRLAGGPRTDTQYF.

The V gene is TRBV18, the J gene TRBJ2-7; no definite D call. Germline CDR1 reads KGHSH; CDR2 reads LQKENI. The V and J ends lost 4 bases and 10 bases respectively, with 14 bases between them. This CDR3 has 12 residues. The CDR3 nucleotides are TGTGCCAGCTCACAAGGTCATGGGATTCAGTACTTC. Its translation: CASSQGHGIQYF.

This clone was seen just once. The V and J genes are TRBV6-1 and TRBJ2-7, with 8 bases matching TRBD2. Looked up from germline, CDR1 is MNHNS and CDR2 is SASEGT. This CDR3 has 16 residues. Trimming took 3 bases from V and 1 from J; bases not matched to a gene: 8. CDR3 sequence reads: CASSDFAAGASYEQYF. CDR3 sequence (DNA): TGTGCCAGCAGTGATTTTGCAGCGGGGGCGTCCTACGAGCAGTACTTC.

Here the CDR3 reads CASSPGGVAVNTQYF. CDR3 bases: TGTGCCAGCAGCCCCGGGGGAGTAGCGGTGAATACGCAGTATTTT. The J gene is TRBJ2-3, the V gene TRBV11-2; D might be TRBD2 (6 bases). CDR1 is SGHAT, CDR2 FQNNGV, per germline. V was cut by 5 bases and J by 7 bases, with 19 bases left in between. The CDR3 has 15 residues.

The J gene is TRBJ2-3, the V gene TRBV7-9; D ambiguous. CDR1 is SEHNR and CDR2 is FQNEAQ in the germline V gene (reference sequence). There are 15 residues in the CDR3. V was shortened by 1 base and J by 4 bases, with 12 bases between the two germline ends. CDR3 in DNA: TGTGCCAGCAGCTTAGTTGGCAGGTACCCAGATACGCAGTATTTT. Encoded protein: CASSLVGRYPDTQYF.

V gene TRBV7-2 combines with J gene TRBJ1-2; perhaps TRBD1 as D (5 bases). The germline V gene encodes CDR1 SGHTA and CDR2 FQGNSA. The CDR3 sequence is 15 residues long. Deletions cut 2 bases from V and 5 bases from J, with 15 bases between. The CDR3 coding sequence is TGTGCCAGCAGCTTATTCAAAGAGGGACGATATGGCTACACCTTC. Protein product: CASSLFKEGRYGYTF.

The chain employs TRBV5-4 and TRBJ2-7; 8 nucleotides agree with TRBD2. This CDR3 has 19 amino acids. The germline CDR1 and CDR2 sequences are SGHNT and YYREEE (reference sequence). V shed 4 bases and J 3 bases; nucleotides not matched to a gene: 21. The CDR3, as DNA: TGTGCCAGCAGCCAGGCATGGCAGGGCCTGAGAAGCGGGAGCTACGAGCAGTACTTC. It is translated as CASSQAWQGLRSGSYEQYF. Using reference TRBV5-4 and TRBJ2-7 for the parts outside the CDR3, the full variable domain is ETGVTQSPTHLIKTRGQQVTLRCSSQSGHNTVSWYQQALGQGPQFIFQYYREEENGRGNFPPRFSGLQFPNYSSELNVNALELDDSALYLCASSQAWQGLRSGSYEQYFGPGTRLTVT.

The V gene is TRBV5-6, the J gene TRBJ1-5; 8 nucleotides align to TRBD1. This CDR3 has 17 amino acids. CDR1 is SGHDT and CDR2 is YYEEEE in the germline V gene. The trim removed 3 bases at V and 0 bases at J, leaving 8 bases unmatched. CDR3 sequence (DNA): TGTGCCAGCAGCTCAGGACAGGGCAGGGGTAGCAATCAGCCCCAGCATTTT. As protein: CASSSGQGRGSNQPQHF.

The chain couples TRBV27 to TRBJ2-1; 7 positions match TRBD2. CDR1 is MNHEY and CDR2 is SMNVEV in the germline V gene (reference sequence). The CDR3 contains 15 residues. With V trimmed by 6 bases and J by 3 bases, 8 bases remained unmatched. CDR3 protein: CASSLGRTLYNEQFF. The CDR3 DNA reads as TGTGCCAGCAGCCTCGGGAGGACGCTCTACAATGAGCAGTTCTTC.